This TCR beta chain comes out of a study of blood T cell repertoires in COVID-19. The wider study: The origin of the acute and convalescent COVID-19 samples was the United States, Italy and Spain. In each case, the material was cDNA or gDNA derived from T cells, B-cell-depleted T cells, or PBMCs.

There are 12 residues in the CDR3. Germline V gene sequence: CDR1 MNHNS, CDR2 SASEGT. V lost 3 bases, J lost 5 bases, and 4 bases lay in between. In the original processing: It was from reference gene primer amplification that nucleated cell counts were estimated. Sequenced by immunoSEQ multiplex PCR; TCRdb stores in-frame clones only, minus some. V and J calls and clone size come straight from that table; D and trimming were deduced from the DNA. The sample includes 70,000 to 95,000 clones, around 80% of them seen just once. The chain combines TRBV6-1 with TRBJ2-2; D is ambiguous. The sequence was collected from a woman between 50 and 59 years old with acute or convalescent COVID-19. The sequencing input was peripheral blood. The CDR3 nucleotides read TGTGCCAGCAGTGATCAGACCGGGGAGCTGTTTTTT. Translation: CASSDQTGELFF.